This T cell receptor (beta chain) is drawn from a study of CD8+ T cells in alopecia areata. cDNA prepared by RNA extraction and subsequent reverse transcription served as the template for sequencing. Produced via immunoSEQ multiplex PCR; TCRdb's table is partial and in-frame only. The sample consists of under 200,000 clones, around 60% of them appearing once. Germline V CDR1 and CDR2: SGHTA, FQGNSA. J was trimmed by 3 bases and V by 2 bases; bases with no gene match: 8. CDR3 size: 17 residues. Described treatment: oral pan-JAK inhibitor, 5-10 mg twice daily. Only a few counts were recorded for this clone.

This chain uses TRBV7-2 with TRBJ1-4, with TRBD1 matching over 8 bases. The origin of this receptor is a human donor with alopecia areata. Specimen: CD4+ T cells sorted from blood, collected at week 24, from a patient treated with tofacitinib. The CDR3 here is CASSLFARTGSNEKLFF. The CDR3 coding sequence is TGTGCCAGCAGCTTATTCGCGAGGACAGGGTCTAATGAAAAACTGTTTTTT.